A selection of T cell receptor beta chains follows, all from one sample in a study of blood T cell repertoires in COVID-19. TCRdb keeps only in-frame clones here, not all; method: immunoSEQ multiplex PCR. The sample has approximately 31,000 clones, roughly 91% seen once; the top ten hold 13%. The sequencing sample was made of peripheral blood. The receptors were sampled from a man aged 65-85 years with active COVID-19. Both conserved end residues are part of each CDR3. The D gene is left open where the match is weak. Rows give clone size only sometimes, using once, few, many, or a class for an expanded clone.

J gene: TRBJ1-1
clone size: .
D gene: .
V gene: TRBV7-2
CDR3 protein: CASSEQARRNTEAFF
CDR3 DNA: TGTGCCAGCAGCGAACAGGCCAGGCGAAACACTGAAGCTTTCTTT

J gene: TRBJ1-1
clone size: .
D gene: .
V gene: TRBV3-1/TRBV3-2
CDR3 protein: CASSPLNKGSEAFF
CDR3 DNA: TGTGCCAGCAGCCCTTTAAATAAGGGGTCTGAAGCTTTCTTT

J gene: TRBJ1-2
clone size: .
D gene: .
V gene: TRBV28
CDR3 protein: CASSSGQSSYGYTF
CDR3 DNA: TGTGCCAGCAGTTCAGGACAGTCCAGCTATGGCTACACCTTC

J gene: TRBJ2-7
clone size: .
D gene: .
V gene: TRBV7-8
CDR3 protein: CASSLAGARAYEQYF
CDR3 DNA: TGTGCCAGCAGCTTAGCGGGGGCAAGAGCCTACGAGCAGTACTTC

J gene: TRBJ2-1
clone size: once
D gene: TRBD2
V gene: TRBV5-1
CDR3 protein: CASRSETSGIREQFF
CDR3 DNA: TGCGCCAGCAGATCGGAGACTAGCGGGATCAGGGAGCAGTTCTTC

J gene: TRBJ2-1
clone size: .
D gene: TRBD2
V gene: TRBV18
CDR3 protein: CASSRLPLGSGRDNEQFF
CDR3 DNA: TGTGCCAGCTCCCGCCTCCCACTTGGTAGCGGGAGGGACAATGAGCAGTTCTTC

J gene: TRBJ1-2
clone size: once
D gene: TRBD1
V gene: TRBV29-1
CDR3 protein: CSVGGTVDGYTF
CDR3 DNA: TGCAGCGTTGGTGGGACAGTTGATGGCTACACCTTC

J gene: TRBJ2-7
clone size: .
D gene: TRBD2
V gene: TRBV11-2
CDR3 protein: CASSLFPGTRGDYEQYF
CDR3 DNA: TGTGCCAGCAGCTTATTCCCCGGGACTAGGGGGGACTACGAGCAGTACTTC

J gene: TRBJ2-7
clone size: .
D gene: TRBD2
V gene: TRBV3-1/TRBV3-2
CDR3 protein: CASSGRAAYEQYF
CDR3 DNA: TGTGCCAGCAGCGGGAGGGCCGCCTACGAGCAGTACTTC

J gene: TRBJ2-3
clone size: .
D gene: .
V gene: TRBV7-9
CDR3 protein: CASARGGGADTQYF
CDR3 DNA: TGTGCCAGCGCAAGGGGAGGGGGAGCAGATACGCAGTATTTT

J gene: TRBJ1-1
clone size: .
D gene: .
V gene: TRBV23-1
CDR3 protein: CASSQSSEVSNTEAFF
CDR3 DNA: TGCGCCAGCAGTCAATCTTCGGAGGTCTCGAACACTGAAGCTTTCTTT

J gene: TRBJ2-5
clone size: .
D gene: TRBD2
V gene: TRBV7-9
CDR3 protein: CASSFRLAWDGETQYF
CDR3 DNA: TGTGCCAGCAGCTTTCGACTAGCTTGGGATGGGGAGACCCAGTACTTC

J gene: TRBJ1-5
clone size: .
D gene: TRBD1
V gene: TRBV19
CDR3 protein: CASSRQTGTDFIYSNQPQHF
CDR3 DNA: TGTGCCAGTAGCAGACAAACCGGGACAGACTTCATTTATAGCAATCAGCCCCAGCATTTT

J gene: TRBJ2-5
clone size: .
D gene: .
V gene: TRBV6-5
CDR3 protein: CASSRTAQETQYF
CDR3 DNA: TGTGCCAGCAGTCGGACAGCCCAAGAGACCCAGTACTTC

J gene: TRBJ2-1
clone size: medium-sized
D gene: TRBD1
V gene: TRBV9
CDR3 protein: CASSVPDRDSNEQFF
CDR3 DNA: TGTGCCAGCAGCGTCCCTGACCGGGACAGCAATGAGCAGTTCTTC

J gene: TRBJ2-7
clone size: .
D gene: .
V gene: TRBV10-1
CDR3 protein: CASSEEGRDYEQYF
CDR3 DNA: TGCGCCAGCAGTGAGGAAGGCAGGGACTACGAGCAGTACTTC

J gene: TRBJ1-2
clone size: .
D gene: .
V gene: TRBV7-9
CDR3 protein: CASSPPGSAYGYTF
CDR3 DNA: TGTGCCAGCAGCCCCCCCGGGAGCGCCTATGGCTACACCTTC

J gene: TRBJ1-2
clone size: few
D gene: .
V gene: TRBV28
CDR3 protein: CASSRLPGGNYGYTF
CDR3 DNA: TGTGCCAGCAGTCGCTTACCGGGGGGGAACTATGGCTACACCTTC

J gene: TRBJ2-3
clone size: .
D gene: .
V gene: TRBV18
CDR3 protein: CASSTRDTYTDTQYF
CDR3 DNA: TGTGCCAGCTCAACCCGGGACACATACACAGATACGCAGTATTTT

J gene: TRBJ2-3
clone size: .
D gene: TRBD2
V gene: TRBV28
CDR3 protein: CASRSSGTYTDTQYF
CDR3 DNA: TGTGCCAGCAGATCGAGCGGGACCTACACAGATACGCAGTATTTT

J gene: TRBJ2-5
clone size: .
D gene: .
V gene: TRBV7-2
CDR3 protein: CASSLAMSGETQYF
CDR3 DNA: TGTGCCAGCAGCTTAGCGATGTCAGGAGAGACCCAGTACTTC

J gene: TRBJ2-7
clone size: few
D gene: TRBD2
V gene: TRBV10-1
CDR3 protein: CARARDRGLAGETYEQYF
CDR3 DNA: TGCGCCCGCGCCCGGGACAGGGGACTAGCGGGTGAAACCTACGAGCAGTACTTC

J gene: TRBJ1-1
clone size: .
D gene: .
V gene: TRBV3-1/TRBV3-2
CDR3 protein: CASSQEGRGWSTEAFF
CDR3 DNA: TGTGCCAGCAGCCAAGAAGGGCGGGGTTGGAGCACTGAAGCTTTCTTT